What follows are 22 T cell receptor beta chains derived from one specimen sequenced in a study of T cell responses to AZD1222 COVID-19 vaccine. TCRdb's table, derived via immunoSEQ multiplex PCR, lists solely in-frame clones and lacks some. The sample lists 150,000 to 200,000 clones; 92% were seen once. The source was peripheral blood, collected on day 0 of AZD1222 vaccination. These receptors all stem from an adult in good health.

CDR3 in DNA: TGTGCCAGCAGTCGCGGGCCTCAGAATGGCTACACCTTC. Its translation is CASSRGPQNGYTF. The V call is TRBV6-5, the J call TRBJ1-2; D is uncertain. The germline V gene encodes CDR1 MNHEY and CDR2 SVGAGI. The V end lost 5 bases, the J end lost 6 bases, and 13 bases lay between the germline ends. CDR3 length: 13 amino acids.

The V gene is TRBV6-2 or TRBV6-3, the J gene TRBJ2-2; 7 bases map to TRBD1. CDR1 and CDR2 (germline): MNHEY, SVGEGT. Trimming took 1 base from V and 0 from J; bases not matched to a gene: 2. CDR3 length: 16 amino acids. The CDR3 sequence: CASSYLQGPNTGELFF. As DNA, the CDR3 is TGTGCCAGCAGTTACTTACAGGGGCCGAACACCGGGGAGCTGTTTTTT.

The rearrangement uses TRBV19 and TRBJ1-3; unclear D gene. The CDR3 extends over 15 amino acids. Trimming took 1 base from V and 0 from J, leaving 7 bases between them. CDR1 is LNHDA, CDR2 SQIVND, per germline (reference sequence). The CDR3 bases are TGTGCCAGTAGTATAGGAACAGACTCTGGAAACACCATATATTTT. This encodes CASSIGTDSGNTIYF.

This clone was detected only a few times. The chain carries TRBV6-1 and TRBJ2-1, with D tentatively TRBD2 (5 bases). V gave up 2 bases and J gave up 2 bases, with 16 bases separating them. There are 17 residues in the CDR3. Germline values: CDR1 MNHNS, CDR2 SASEGT. The CDR3 DNA follows: TGTGCCAGCAGTGAAAATGTAGGAGGTGGGCCCTACAATGAGCAGTTCTTC. Translating it yields CASSENVGGGPYNEQFF.

The chain couples TRBV7-9 to TRBJ1-3; D is possibly TRBD1 (6 bases). V dropped 4 bases and J dropped 11 bases, with 15 bases sitting between them. The CDR3 extends over 13 amino acids. Germline assignment: CDR1 SEHNR and CDR2 FQNEAQ (reference sequence). CDR3 amino acids: CASSSHRQASIYF. The CDR3 nucleotides are TGTGCCAGCAGCTCCCATCGACAGGCCTCCATATATTTT.

This chain links TRBV19 with TRBJ2-1, with D perhaps matching TRBD2 (5 bases). Looked up from germline, CDR1 is LNHDA and CDR2 is SQIVND (reference sequence). CDR3 length equals 16 residues. Trimming removed 5 bases at V and 0 bases at J, with 14 bases between. The CDR3 reads CASSGESSSSYNEQFF. CDR3 sequence (DNA): TGTGCCAGTAGTGGGGAGAGCTCTAGCTCCTACAATGAGCAGTTCTTC.

The V call is TRBV7-9, the J call TRBJ2-1, with D possibly TRBD1 on 5 matching bases. This CDR3 comprises 12 residues. The germline V and J ends were trimmed by 9 bases and 6 bases, with 12 bases remaining between them. Germline values: CDR1 SEHNR, CDR2 FQNEAQ (reference sequence). Written as DNA, the CDR3 is TGTGCCAGTAGGGGCAGGCTCAATGAGCAGTTCTTC. Translating gives CASRGRLNEQFF.

CDR3 in amino acids: CASSVGQQNTEAFF. The DNA of the CDR3 is TGTGCCAGCAGCGTGGGACAGCAGAACACTGAAGCTTTCTTT. V is TRBV9 and J is TRBJ1-1; 7 positions match TRBD1. The CDR3 totals 14 residues. Germline-derived CDR1 and CDR2 are SGDLS and YYNGEE. J lost 1 base, V lost 2 bases, and 2 bases had no gene match.

This clone showed up just once. The chain is built from TRBV27 and TRBJ2-7; 10 nucleotides match TRBD1. This CDR3 region has 14 residues. Per the germline V gene, CDR1 is MNHEY and CDR2 is SMNVEV (reference sequence). Trimming took 4 bases from V and 2 from J; bases not matched to a gene: 2. CDR3 nucleotide sequence: TGTGCCAGCAGTTGGACAGGGGGGACCTACGAGCAGTACTTC. Translating gives CASSWTGGTYEQYF.

The J gene is TRBJ2-2, the V gene TRBV4-1; the D is unclear. The V end was cut by 2 bases, the J end by 0 bases, with 1 base between. This CDR3 region has 13 residues. Germline CDR1 reads MGHRA; CDR2 reads YSYEKL. CDR3 bases: TGCGCCAGCAGCCAACCGAACACCGGGGAGCTGTTTTTT. Its protein is CASSQPNTGELFF.

This clone was counted once. The CDR3 nucleotides are TGTGCCAGCAGCTCAAATTGGGGTGGCACTGAAGCTTTCTTT. Translated: CASSSNWGGTEAFF. J is TRBJ1-1 and V is TRBV9, with D unclear. This CDR3 is 14 amino acids long. Germline loops: CDR1 SGDLS, CDR2 YYNGEE. Trimming cost V 4 bases and J 4 bases, with 14 bases left between them. Supplemented by reference TRBV9 and TRBJ1-1, the full variable domain reads DSGVTQTPKHLITATGQRVTLRCSPRSGDLSVYWYQQSLDQGLQFLIQYYNGEERAKGNILERFSAQQFPDLHSELNLSSLELGDSALYFCASSSNWGGTEAFFGQGTRLTVV.

Written as DNA, the CDR3 is TGTGCCAGCAGCTTTAACGATAACTATGGCTACACCTTC. Encoded protein: CASSFNDNYGYTF. V and J are TRBV5-4 and TRBJ1-2; no definite D call. V lost 2 bases and J 1 base, leaving 6 bases between the germline ends. CDR3 length equals 13 residues. Germline values: CDR1 SGHNT, CDR2 YYREEE (reference sequence).

The genes are TRBV20-1 and TRBJ1-2; the D is unclear. Germline V gene lookup returns CDR1 DFQATT and CDR2 SNEGSKA (reference sequence). The CDR3 runs to 11 residues. The germline V and J ends were trimmed by 3 bases and 1 base, with 3 bases remaining between them. The CDR3 is CSARVNYGYTF. The CDR3 DNA reads TGCAGTGCTAGGGTTAACTATGGCTACACCTTC.

This chain connects TRBV5-1 to TRBJ1-1; maybe TRBD1 (6 bases). The CDR3 has 15 residues. The germline gives CDR1 SGHRS, CDR2 YFSETQ. V was cut by 4 bases and J by 3 bases, with 16 bases left in between. The DNA for the CDR3 is TGCGCCAGCAGCCGTACCAGGGGAATTGACACTGAAGCTTTCTTT. Its protein product is CASSRTRGIDTEAFF.

This chain connects TRBV18 to TRBJ1-1, with D uncertain. The V and J ends lost 6 bases and 4 bases respectively, with 18 bases between them. Germline V gene lookup returns CDR1 KGHSH and CDR2 LQKENI. The CDR3 consists of 15 residues. The CDR3 nucleotides read TGTGCCAGCTCCCCAGGCGGGGTATGGGGCACTGAAGCTTTCTTT. The encoded protein is CASSPGGVWGTEAFF.

The chain carries TRBV6-5 and TRBJ2-5; no reliable D call. Germline V gene sequence: CDR1 MNHEY, CDR2 SVGAGI. CDR3 length: 13 amino acids. Trimming left V 5 bases short and J 2 bases short, with 9 bases between. The CDR3 sequence is CASSRTEQETQYF. In nucleotides, the CDR3 is TGTGCCAGCAGTCGGACGGAGCAAGAGACCCAGTACTTC.

V usage is TRBV2 and J usage is TRBJ1-4; TRBD1 matches 11 bases. V trimming: 4 bases; J trimming: 14 bases; junction bases outside the gene matches: 6. The CDR3 is 13 amino acids. Germline assignment: CDR1 SNHLY and CDR2 FYNNEI. The CDR3 DNA is TGTGCCAGCAGTGGGACAGGGGGCCGATGGCTGTTTTTT. Translating gives CASSGTGGRWLFF.

The chain is built from TRBV7-2 and TRBJ2-4, with D perhaps matching TRBD1 (5 bases). V gave up 2 bases and J gave up 7 bases, with 15 bases separating them. Germline-derived CDR1 and CDR2 are SGHTA and FQGNSA. This CDR3 is built from 15 residues. The CDR3 loop is CASSLSDSRPNIQYF. DNA for the CDR3: TGTGCCAGCAGCTTATCAGACAGTCGTCCGAACATTCAGTACTTC. Complete variable domain (other parts from reference TRBV7-2 and TRBJ2-4): GAGVSQSPSNKVTEKGKDVELRCDPISGHTALYWYRQSLGQGLEFLIYFQGNSAPDKSGLPSDRFSAERTGGSVSTLTIQRTQQEDSAVYLCASSLSDSRPNIQYFGAGTRLSVL.

The V and J genes are TRBV3-1 (or the pseudogene TRBV3-2) and TRBJ1-2; D ambiguous. Per the germline V gene, CDR1 is LGHDT and CDR2 is YNNKEL (reference sequence). Between the trimmed V and J ends, which lost 2 bases and 8 bases, there was a span of 12 bases. This CDR3 has 13 residues. The CDR3 here is CASSQNGREGYTF. CDR3 nucleotides: TGTGCCAGCAGCCAAAACGGGAGAGAGGGCTACACCTTC.

This chain connects TRBV7-2 to TRBJ2-7, with a weak D call TRBD1 (5 bases). This CDR3 has 15 residues. The germline V gene encodes CDR1 SGHTA and CDR2 FQGNSA. Deletions cut 1 base from V and 1 base from J, with 11 bases between. The CDR3: CASSLGSTVSYEQYF. The CDR3 region has the DNA TGTGCCAGCAGCTTAGGGTCGACAGTTTCCTACGAGCAGTACTTC. The variable domain in full, completed from reference TRBV7-2 and TRBJ2-7, reads GAGVSQSPSNKVTEKGKDVELRCDPISGHTALYWYRQSLGQGLEFLIYFQGNSAPDKSGLPSDRFSAERTGGSVSTLTIQRTQQEDSAVYLCASSLGSTVSYEQYFGPGTRLTVT.

The chain has TRBV6-5 and TRBJ2-7; no firm D call. CDR1 and CDR2 from the germline V gene are MNHEY and SVGAGI. With 5 bases removed from V and 1 base from J, the gap between germline ends came to 9 bases. CDR3 length: 13 residues. Written as DNA, the CDR3 is TGTGCCAGCAGTAATAGTGATTCCTACGAGCAGTACTTC. Protein sequence: CASSNSDSYEQYF.

The chain couples TRBV19 to TRBJ2-7; D could derive from TRBD1 or TRBD2 (5 bases each). The germline gives CDR1 LNHDA, CDR2 SQIVND (reference sequence). CDR3 length equals 12 residues. The germline V and J ends were trimmed by 6 bases and 3 bases, with 9 bases remaining between them. CDR3 amino acids: CASRKGRYEQYV. CDR3 nucleotide sequence: TGTGCCAGTAGAAAGGGACGCTACGAGCAGTACGTC.